This record covers a single T cell receptor beta chain. The J segment lost 6 bases and the V segment lost 5 bases, leaving 5 bases of the junction unmatched. The germline gives CDR1 SGHKS, CDR2 YYEKEE (reference sequence). The CDR3 has 14 residues. As originally analysed: Scientists estimated how many nucleated cells there were by amplifying reference gene primers. Repertoires were generated with immunoSEQ multiplex PCR, while TCRdb's copy carries only in-frame clones and drops some. V and J calls plus clone size are reproduced from that table; the DNA served to infer D and trimming. The data contain around 100,000 clones, roughly 84% of them singletons. This specimen comes from a study of blood T cell repertoires in COVID-19. On the study more broadly: The study drew acute and convalescent COVID-19 samples from the United States, Italy and Spain.

The rearrangement joins TRBV5-5 to TRBJ2-1; 10 bases agree with TRBD1. This receptor was taken from a human donor in a cohort sampled during active COVID-19. The sample was peripheral blood. DNA of the CDR3: TGTGCCAGCAGTGGACAGGGGGGGTTCAATGAGCAGTTCTTC. Residues: CASSGQGGFNEQFF. Based on the CDR3 plus reference TRBV5-5 and TRBJ2-1, the full variable domain is DAGVTQSPTHLIKTRGQQVTLRCSPISGHKSVSWYQQVLGQGPQFIFQYYEKEERGRGNFPDRFSARQFPNYSSELNVNALLLGDSALYLCASSGQGGFNEQFFGPGTRLTVL.